Only a few counts were recorded for the clone carrying this T cell receptor beta chain. A much larger clone lies one base from this, so it may be a read error. This CDR3 contains 14 residues. V shed 4 bases and J shed 11 bases, with 20 bases lying between them. This sample stems from a study of T cells in Graves' hyperthyroidism and ophthalmopathy. Amplification yielded TCR beta CDR3 regions, with RNA transcripts as the source. First-round RT-PCR targeting the TCR CDR3 was performed with the HTBI primer set. One entry per CDR3 protein, called by TCRdb with MiXCR from the multiplex PCR reads. Of around 610,000 distinct CDR3 sequences in the sample, approximately 14% were seen once.

The gene calls are TRBV12-3 or TRBV12-4 and TRBJ1-1, with unresolved D. Material: blood. The clonotype originates from a woman aged 40 to 49 with Graves' ophthalmopathy. In DNA, the CDR3 is TGTGCCAGCAGTTCGAACCGCCTCCGGGGATTTGCTTTCTTT. Protein product: CASSSNRLRGFAFF.